These 23 T cell receptor beta chains were sequenced from one sample in a study of blood T cell repertoires in COVID-19. TCRdb keeps only in-frame clones here, not all; method: immunoSEQ multiplex PCR. The profile shows roughly 570,000 clones, roughly nine tenths of them singletons. Source material: peripheral blood. These receptors were collected from a woman between 50 and 59 years old with COVID-19, enrolled during active disease.

This chain uses TRBV5-8 with TRBJ2-7; TRBD1 aligns across 7 bases. With 0 bases clipped from V and 6 bases from J, the junction kept 18 bases outside the gene matches. Germline values: CDR1 SGHTS, CDR2 YDEGEE. The CDR3 has 18 amino acids. The CDR3 region has the DNA TGTGCCAGCAGCTTGGAATGGGCACAGGGGCCCTGGGACGCCGAGCAGTACTTC. It translates to CASSLEWAQGPWDAEQYF. The full variable domain, rest sourced from reference TRBV5-8 and TRBJ2-7, is EAGVTQSPTHLIKTRGQQATLRCSPISGHTSVYWYQQALGLGLQFLLWYDEGEERNRGNFPPRFSGRQFPNYSSELNVNALELEDSALYLCASSLEWAQGPWDAEQYFGPGTRLTVT.

V usage is TRBV19 and J usage is TRBJ2-1; D call uncertain. Trimming shortened V by 6 bases and J by 5 bases, and 14 bases separated the two germline ends. Germline assignment: CDR1 LNHDA and CDR2 SQIVND (reference sequence). This CDR3 spans 14 amino acids. CDR3 nucleotide sequence: TGTGCCAGTAGCAACCCCGGGTCTAACAATGAGCAGTTCTTC. It codes for CASSNPGSNNEQFF. The complete variable domain, with remaining parts taken from reference TRBV19 and TRBJ2-1, reads DGGITQSPKYLFRKEGQNVTLSCEQNLNHDAMYWYRQDPGQGLRLIYYSQIVNDFQKGDIAEGYSVSREKKESFPLTVTSAQKNPTAFYLCASSNPGSNNEQFFGPGTRLTVL.

This chain uses TRBV5-4 with TRBJ2-7; TRBD2 matches at 8 bases. Germline trimming cut 0 bases from V and 2 bases from J; bases unmatched to any gene: 7. Germline V gene lookup returns CDR1 SGHNT and CDR2 YYREEE (reference sequence). The CDR3 length is 16 residues. CDR3 residues: CASSLESGGLPYEQYF. For the CDR3, the DNA is TGTGCCAGCAGCTTGGAAAGCGGGGGCCTCCCCTACGAGCAGTACTTC.

This clone was found a few times. V and J are TRBV7-9 and TRBJ1-5; 9 positions match TRBD1. J gave up 6 bases and V 5 bases, and 8 bases lay outside the gene matches. Germline-derived CDR1 and CDR2 are SEHNR and FQNEAQ (reference sequence). This CDR3 region has 15 residues. The CDR3, as DNA: TGTGCCAGCAGCACGGGACAGGGTGGGGGTCAGCCCCAGCATTTT. This gives the protein CASSTGQGGGQPQHF.

The rearrangement uses TRBV6-6 and TRBJ1-1, with TRBD1 matching 8 bases. With 5 bases clipped from V and 0 bases from J, the junction kept 17 bases outside the gene matches. CDR1 and CDR2 from the germline V gene are MNHNY and SVGAGI (reference sequence). CDR3 length equals 19 residues. The CDR3 spells CASSPVGAQAGGLNTEAFF. CDR3 in DNA: TGTGCCAGCAGTCCCGTAGGGGCTCAGGCAGGGGGCCTGAACACTGAAGCTTTCTTT.

V gene TRBV18 combines with J gene TRBJ1-3; no definite D call. V was pared by 6 bases and J by 0 bases, with 9 bases between. Germline loops: CDR1 KGHSH, CDR2 LQKENI. The CDR3 extends over 14 amino acids. CDR3 residues: CASSPGISGNTIYF. CDR3 sequence (DNA): TGTGCCAGCTCCCCCGGGATCTCTGGAAACACCATATATTTT.

The J gene is TRBJ2-1, the V gene TRBV7-2; tentatively, D is TRBD1 (5 bases). CDR1 and CDR2 (germline): SGHTA, FQGNSA. Trimming took off 1 base at V and 6 bases at J, with 7 bases between the two ends. The CDR3 has 13 residues. CDR3 coding DNA: TGTGCCAGCAGCTTAGGGGGCCCCAATGAGCAGTTCTTC. Protein: CASSLGGPNEQFF.

The rearrangement joins TRBV29-1 to TRBJ2-7; possibly TRBD1 for D (5 bases). Trimming pared 3 bases from V and 6 bases from J, leaving 15 bases between. Germline-derived CDR1 and CDR2 are SQVTM and ANQGSEA. CDR3 length: 13 residues. The CDR3 nucleotides are TGCAGCGTTGACAGGGTGGGCCTTAGCGAGCAGTACTTC. Protein: CSVDRVGLSEQYF.

The V and J genes are TRBV14 and TRBJ1-2; 11 bases agree with TRBD1. This CDR3 has 15 residues. The germline V gene encodes CDR1 SGHDN and CDR2 FVKESK. Trimming cost V 4 bases and J 3 bases; bases outside gene matches: 4. Written as DNA, the CDR3 is TGTGCCAGCAGCCTCCTGGGACAGGGGGACTATGGCTACACCTTC. This sequence encodes CASSLLGQGDYGYTF. The entire variable domain, with the rest obtained from reference TRBV14 and TRBJ1-2, is as follows: EAGVTQFPSHSVIEKGQTVTLRCDPISGHDNLYWYRRVMGKEIKFLLHFVKESKQDESGMPNNRFLAERTGGTYSTLKVQPAELEDSGVYFCASSLLGQGDYGYTFGSGTRLTVV.

The J gene is TRBJ2-5, the V gene TRBV6-5, with D possibly being TRBD1 (6 bases). Trimming pared 8 bases from V and 1 base from J, leaving 11 bases between. This CDR3 is built from 13 residues. CDR1 is MNHEY and CDR2 is SVGAGI in the germline V gene. The CDR3 nucleotides read TGTGCCAGCTGTCGGACAGTCCAAGAGACCCAGTACTTC. It yields the protein CASCRTVQETQYF.

The table lists this clone with a count of one. The chain joins TRBV3-1 (or the pseudogene TRBV3-2) to TRBJ2-3; D is possibly TRBD2 (6 bases). Trimming took 4 bases from V and 7 from J, leaving 12 bases between them. In germline, CDR1 is LGHDT, CDR2 YNNKEL (reference sequence). The CDR3 length is 13 residues. CDR3 coding DNA: TGTGCCAGCAGCCTTTGGGAGGAAAATACGCAGTATTTT. Residues: CASSLWEENTQYF.

This sequence joins TRBV3-1 (or the pseudogene TRBV3-2) and TRBJ1-1; no clear D. Trimming stripped 6 bases from V and 4 bases from J, with 9 bases between. The CDR3 totals 12 residues. Germline V gene sequence: CDR1 LGHDT, CDR2 YNNKEL (reference sequence). The CDR3 region is CASSGSGTEAFF. The CDR3 region has the DNA TGTGCCAGCAGTGGCTCGGGCACTGAAGCTTTCTTT.

V and J are TRBV20-1 and TRBJ1-2; no definite D call. V lost 4 bases and J 2 bases, leaving 5 bases between the germline ends. The CDR3 runs 11 residues. Germline V CDR1 and CDR2: DFQATT, SNEGSKA (reference sequence). The CDR3 is CSATPNYGYTF. The CDR3 nucleotides are TGCAGTGCTACCCCGAACTATGGCTACACCTTC.

The chain joins TRBV29-1 to TRBJ2-7; 14 nucleotides align to TRBD2. Trimming removed 1 base from V and 2 bases from J; junction bases left unmatched: 4. This CDR3 spans 16 amino acids. Germline lookup yields CDR1 SQVTM and CDR2 ANQGSEA. The CDR3 protein is CSVEGTSGGLAYEQYF. The CDR3, as DNA: TGCAGCGTTGAAGGGACTAGCGGGGGGCTTGCCTACGAGCAGTACTTC.

CDR3 coding DNA: TGCGCCAGCACCCCATCCAGGGACAGACTGAACACTGAAGCTTTCTTT. Translated: CASTPSRDRLNTEAFF. The V and J genes are TRBV10-2 and TRBJ1-1; 7 bases are shared with TRBD1. The trim removed 7 bases at V and 0 bases at J, leaving 11 bases unmatched. CDR1 is WSHSY, CDR2 SAAADI, per germline. The CDR3 length is 16 residues.

The rearrangement joins TRBV11-2 to TRBJ1-5; 10 bases fit TRBD1. From germline, CDR1 is SGHAT and CDR2 FQNNGV. The CDR3 is made up of 15 amino acids. V shed 5 bases and J 4 bases; nucleotides not matched to a gene: 5. CDR3 residues: CASSLGQGLNQPQHF. The DNA for the CDR3 is TGTGCCAGCAGCCTGGGACAGGGGCTGAATCAGCCCCAGCATTTT.

The gene calls are TRBV9 and TRBJ1-6; D perhaps matches TRBD1 (5 bases). CDR1 is SGDLS and CDR2 is YYNGEE in the germline V gene. This CDR3 is built from 14 residues. Trimming removed 2 bases from V and 10 bases from J, with 13 bases in between. This CDR3 reads CASSVAGGRSPLHF. Here the CDR3 DNA reads TGTGCCAGCAGCGTCGCGGGGGGGAGGTCACCCCTCCACTTT.

The genes are TRBV28 and TRBJ1-6, with D hard to call. The CDR3 contains 11 residues. The V and J ends lost 3 bases and 9 bases respectively, with 3 bases between them. The germline V gene encodes CDR1 MDHEN and CDR2 SYDVKM. The CDR3 DNA is TGTGCCAGCAGTTTCTCTTCACCCCTCCACTTT. It codes for CASSFSSPLHF.

The chain uses TRBV4-1 and TRBJ1-2, with D hard to call. The CDR3 contains 16 residues. V lost 1 base and J 3 bases, leaving 15 bases between the germline ends. CDR1 and CDR2 from the germline V gene are MGHRA and YSYEKL. The CDR3 loop reads CASSQGRMGGDYGYTF. The CDR3 nucleotides read TGCGCCAGCAGCCAAGGAAGAATGGGAGGCGACTATGGCTACACCTTC.

The chain carries TRBV4-2 and TRBJ1-2; 7 bases match TRBD1. Germline CDR1 LGHNA, CDR2 YNFKEQ. The junction had 8 bases not matched to a gene; V was cut back by 5 bases and J by 5 bases. The CDR3 has 14 residues. The CDR3 region is CASSTEDRMYGYTF. The CDR3 coding sequence is TGTGCCAGCAGCACTGAGGACAGGATGTATGGCTACACCTTC.

This rearrangement joins TRBV6-5 to TRBJ1-5, with 7 bases fitting TRBD1. V shed 7 bases, J shed 1 base, and the junction held 7 bases outside the gene matches. This CDR3 spans 15 amino acids. Germline CDR1 is MNHEY and CDR2 is SVGAGI. CDR3 in DNA: TGTGCCAGCACCCTTGTACAGGGGAGCAATCAGCCCCAGCATTTT. It is translated as CASTLVQGSNQPQHF.

This chain joins TRBV18 and TRBJ1-5; tentative D call: TRBD1 (5 bases). Per the germline V gene, CDR1 is KGHSH and CDR2 is LQKENI. The V and J ends lost 3 bases and 5 bases respectively, with 8 bases between them. This CDR3 has 13 amino acids. CDR3 bases: TGTGCCAGCTCACCGGCAGGGCATCAGCCCCAGCATTTT. It specifies CASSPAGHQPQHF.

The rearrangement uses TRBV13 and TRBJ1-1; D is uncertain. V dropped 5 bases and J dropped 1 base, with 5 bases sitting between them. Germline V gene lookup returns CDR1 PRHDT and CDR2 FYEKMQ (reference sequence). The CDR3 has 12 amino acids. CDR3 DNA: TGTGCCAGCAGCCTCAGGAACACTGAAGCTTTCTTT. It specifies CASSLRNTEAFF.